One sample yielded the 29 T cell receptor beta chains listed below, sequenced in a study of blood T cell repertoires in COVID-19. The assay was immunoSEQ multiplex PCR, and TCRdb's table has in-frame clones only and misses some. The sample lists 150,000 to 200,000 clones, roughly 87% occurring once. Sequenced input: peripheral blood. These receptors came from a man aged 55-75 years with active or convalescent COVID-19.

The CDR3 region has the DNA TGTGCCAGCAGCACACCGACAGGAGAGGGGTTCAATGAGCAGTTCTTC. As protein: CASSTPTGEGFNEQFF. V usage is TRBV5-6 and J usage is TRBJ2-1; D perhaps matches TRBD1 (6 bases). Trimming left V 4 bases short and J 6 bases short, with 20 bases between. The length of the CDR3 is 16 residues. Germline V gene lookup returns CDR1 SGHDT and CDR2 YYEEEE.

This clone was observed a handful of times. The chain joins TRBV3-1 (or the pseudogene TRBV3-2) to TRBJ1-4; the match to TRBD1 covers 8 bases. Germline-derived CDR1 and CDR2 are LGHDT and YNNKEL (reference sequence). This CDR3 is built from 16 residues. The V gene end was trimmed by 5 bases and the J gene end by 8 bases; junction bases not matched to a gene: 13. Here the CDR3 reads CASSELPGTGGEKLFF. The CDR3 nucleotides are TGTGCCAGCAGCGAACTCCCAGGGACAGGAGGCGAAAAACTGTTTTTT.

The V and J genes are TRBV3-1 (or the pseudogene TRBV3-2) and TRBJ2-5; 7 bases match TRBD1. The CDR3 runs to 15 residues. Germline CDR1 is LGHDT and CDR2 is YNNKEL (reference sequence). J gave up 0 bases and V 4 bases, and 5 bases lay outside the gene matches. The CDR3 sequence: CASSRQGWYQETQYF. In nucleotides, the CDR3 is TGTGCCAGCAGCCGACAGGGCTGGTACCAAGAGACCCAGTACTTC.

Note on this clone: This same CDR3 is encoded by further DNA sequences in the sample. This chain joins TRBV18 and TRBJ1-3; 7 bases align to TRBD1. V was pared by 2 bases and J by 0 bases, with 4 bases of the junction left unmatched. The CDR3 extends over 16 amino acids. CDR1 and CDR2 (germline): KGHSH, LQKENI. Written as DNA, the CDR3 is TGTGCCAGCTCACCAGGGACAGCCGACTCTGGAAACACCATATATTTT. This sequence encodes CASSPGTADSGNTIYF.

The chain recombines TRBV3-1 (or the pseudogene TRBV3-2) with TRBJ1-4; a weak D match, TRBD1 (6 bases). The CDR3 length is 14 residues. Trimming shortened V by 1 base and J by 7 bases, and 10 bases separated the two germline ends. The germline gives CDR1 LGHDT, CDR2 YNNKEL (reference sequence). CDR3 region: CASSQGTRGEKLFF. CDR3 coding DNA: TGTGCCAGCAGCCAAGGTACCAGGGGTGAAAAACTGTTTTTT.

The genes are TRBV18 and TRBJ1-1; 7 bases match TRBD1. CDR1 and CDR2 from the germline V gene are KGHSH and LQKENI. This CDR3 is built from 14 residues. The V segment lost 5 bases and the J segment 10 bases; nucleotides outside the gene matches: 13. The CDR3 DNA reads TGTGCCAGCTCATGGGACAGTAGCAAAGGAGGAGCTTTCTTT. As protein: CASSWDSSKGGAFF.

The chain recombines TRBV10-3 with TRBJ1-2; perhaps TRBD1 as D (6 bases). The CDR3 runs 13 residues. The V and J ends lost 8 bases and 2 bases respectively, with 12 bases between them. Germline V gene lookup returns CDR1 ENHRY and CDR2 SYGVKD. Here the CDR3 reads CAIRGGPNYGYTF. The DNA for the CDR3 is TGTGCCATCCGAGGGGGACCGAACTATGGCTACACCTTC.

Turning to this clone: The junction differs from germline at one of its ends, possibly a read error. V usage is TRBV2 and J usage is TRBJ2-3; the D gene is possibly TRBD2 (6 bases). Germline-derived CDR1 and CDR2 are SNHLY and FYNNEI. This CDR3 spans 12 amino acids. DNA for the CDR3: TGTGCCACCAGTAGGGACTCAGATACGCAGTATTTT. Translation: CATSRDSDTQYF.

V gene TRBV24-1 combines with J gene TRBJ1-1; TRBD1 matches at 11 bases. This CDR3 spans 13 amino acids. V shed 7 bases and J 9 bases; nucleotides not matched to a gene: 6. Germline V gene lookup returns CDR1 KGHDR and CDR2 SFDVKD. CDR3 DNA: TGTGCCACCAGCGCCGGGACAGGGGGTAAAGCTTTCTTT. Protein sequence: CATSAGTGGKAFF.

The gene calls are TRBV6-5 and TRBJ2-7; D gene unclear. CDR3 length: 12 residues. The germline gives CDR1 MNHEY, CDR2 SVGAGI. With 10 bases removed from V and 6 bases from J, the gap between germline ends came to 16 bases. This CDR3 reads CATEPVVGEQYF. The DNA of the CDR3 is TGTGCCACCGAACCCGTAGTCGGCGAGCAGTACTTC.

The chain joins TRBV11-3 to TRBJ2-2; 8 positions agree with TRBD2. Germline assignment: CDR1 SGHNT and CDR2 YENEEA. This CDR3 region has 15 residues. Trimming at V came to 2 bases and at J to 5 bases, leaving 4 bases not matched to a gene. CDR3 sequence: CASSLNGGATGELFF. For the CDR3, the DNA is TGTGCCAGCAGCTTAAACGGGGGGGCAACCGGGGAGCTGTTTTTT.

The chain uses TRBV5-1 and TRBJ1-3, with D maybe TRBD1 (6 bases). Germline V gene sequence: CDR1 SGHRS, CDR2 YFSETQ. V shed 0 bases and J shed 4 bases, with 11 bases lying between them. There are 15 residues in the CDR3. CDR3 coding DNA: TGCGCCAGCAGCTTGGCCACAGGGAACGGAAACACCATATATTTT. It translates to CASSLATGNGNTIYF.

The table lists this clone with many counts. This chain links TRBV9 with TRBJ2-5, with TRBD1 matching over 11 bases. This CDR3 region has 14 residues. V lost 4 bases and J lost 5; bases outside the gene matches: 4. The germline V gene has CDR1 SGDLS and CDR2 YYNGEE. The CDR3 spells CASSPGQGAETQYF. The DNA of the CDR3 is TGTGCCAGCAGCCCCGGACAGGGGGCCGAGACCCAGTACTTC.

V usage is TRBV6-5 and J usage is TRBJ1-2; the D gene is possibly TRBD1 (5 bases). The CDR3 runs 15 residues. Germline assignment: CDR1 MNHEY and CDR2 SVGAGI. Deletions cut 6 bases from V and 2 bases from J, with 16 bases between. The CDR3 loop reads CASSNTGTRNYGYTF. The DNA for the CDR3 is TGTGCCAGCAGCAACACCGGGACTCGGAACTATGGCTACACCTTC.

The chain couples TRBV4-1 to TRBJ2-3; D is ambiguous. The CDR3 has 12 amino acids. Per the germline V gene, CDR1 is MGHRA and CDR2 is YSYEKL. The V end lost 3 bases, the J end lost 6 bases, and 7 bases lay between the germline ends. DNA of the CDR3: TGCGCCAGCAGCCATTACATGGATACGCAGTATTTT. Translating gives CASSHYMDTQYF.

This clone was detected only once. The chain employs TRBV5-4 and TRBJ2-1; D gene ambiguous. Germline V gene data show CDR1 as SGHNT and CDR2 as YYREEE (reference sequence). V lost 2 bases to trimming and J lost 8 bases, with 8 bases between them. The CDR3 loop spans 12 amino acids. The CDR3: CASSFPSDEQFF. The CDR3 nucleotides are TGTGCCAGCAGCTTTCCGTCGGATGAGCAGTTCTTC.

This chain links TRBV6-1 with TRBJ2-1, with D tentatively TRBD2 (5 bases). Deletions cut 1 base from V and 2 bases from J, with 9 bases between. The CDR3 is 15 amino acids. Per the germline V gene, CDR1 is MNHNS and CDR2 is SASEGT. The CDR3 here is CASSEVILAYNEQFF. The CDR3 DNA sequence: TGTGCCAGCAGTGAAGTAATACTAGCCTACAATGAGCAGTTCTTC.

The rearrangement links TRBV7-2 to TRBJ2-3; TRBD2 is a possible D gene (6 bases). This CDR3 comprises 12 residues. Germline loops: CDR1 SGHTA, CDR2 FQGNSA. Trimming stripped 5 bases from V and 8 bases from J, with 11 bases between. CDR3 sequence: CASSVRGGTQYF. CDR3 bases: TGTGCCAGCAGCGTTCGGGGAGGTACGCAGTATTTT.

The genes are TRBV5-1 and TRBJ1-2, with D perhaps matching TRBD1 (5 bases). Germline CDR1 is SGHRS and CDR2 is YFSETQ. This CDR3 contains 15 residues. Trimming left V 0 bases short and J 4 bases short, with 13 bases between. The CDR3 region is CASSLVGGGSYGYTF. As DNA, the CDR3 is TGCGCCAGCAGCTTGGTGGGGGGAGGTAGCTATGGCTACACCTTC. Variable domain in full (rest from reference TRBV5-1 and TRBJ1-2): KAGVTQTPRYLIKTRGQQVTLSCSPISGHRSVSWYQQTPGQGLQFLFEYFSETQRNKGNFPGRFSGRQFSNSRSEMNVSTLELGDSALYLCASSLVGGGSYGYTFGSGTRLTVV.

The rearrangement links TRBV5-1 to TRBJ1-3; no firm D call. Trimming pared 4 bases from V and 2 bases from J, leaving 10 bases between. Germline V gene lookup returns CDR1 SGHRS and CDR2 YFSETQ. The CDR3 length is 14 residues. Here the CDR3 reads CASSPQDTGNTIYF. DNA for the CDR3: TGCGCCAGCAGCCCACAAGATACTGGAAACACCATATATTTT.

The chain recombines TRBV10-2 with TRBJ2-2; D perhaps matches TRBD1 (5 bases). Looked up from germline, CDR1 is WSHSY and CDR2 is SAAADI. V was pared by 3 bases and J by 3 bases, with 11 bases between. The CDR3 extends over 15 amino acids. The CDR3 coding sequence is TGCGCCAGCAGTGAATCAGGGATGGACACCGGGGAGCTGTTTTTT. Amino acids: CASSESGMDTGELFF.

V usage is TRBV3-1 (or the pseudogene TRBV3-2) and J usage is TRBJ2-3; D is perhaps TRBD1 (7 bases). The V end was cut by 2 bases, the J end by 4 bases, with 13 bases between. Germline CDR1 is LGHDT and CDR2 is YNNKEL (reference sequence). This CDR3 has 15 residues. CDR3 nucleotide sequence: TGTGCCAGCAGCCAACGGCAGGGGGGTGCAGATACGCAGTATTTT. Its protein is CASSQRQGGADTQYF.

This chain joins TRBV19 and TRBJ1-1; possibly TRBD1 for D (6 bases). Germline V CDR1 and CDR2: LNHDA, SQIVND (reference sequence). The V gene lost 6 bases and the J gene lost 11 bases, with 13 bases spanning the gap. The CDR3 is made up of 11 amino acids. CDR3 nucleotides: TGTGCCAGTAGCACTACGGGGGGCGCTTTCTTT. Protein: CASSTTGGAFF.

This rearrangement joins TRBV6-5 to TRBJ2-5, with 10 positions matching TRBD2. The trim removed 0 bases at V and 1 base at J, leaving 2 bases unmatched. Germline loops: CDR1 MNHEY, CDR2 SVGAGI. The CDR3 totals 16 residues. The CDR3 DNA follows: TGTGCCAGCAGTTACTCGGTAGCGGGGGGCCAAGAGACCCAGTACTTC. This translates into CASSYSVAGGQETQYF.

This clone was found once. This rearrangement joins TRBV4-1 to TRBJ2-3, with D perhaps TRBD1 (5 bases). Germline V gene lookup returns CDR1 MGHRA and CDR2 YSYEKL. This CDR3 is built from 13 residues. V was clipped by 3 bases and J by 6 bases, with 10 bases between them. The CDR3 DNA reads TGCGCCAGCAGCCAGGGCTCAGGGGATACGCAGTATTTT. Translation: CASSQGSGDTQYF.

The V call is TRBV2, the J call TRBJ1-2; possible D gene TRBD1, 5 bases. The CDR3 consists of 13 residues. CDR1 SNHLY and CDR2 FYNNEI come from the germline V gene. Trimming cost V 5 bases and J 8 bases, with 15 bases left between them. The CDR3 nucleotides read TGTGCCAGCAGTTCGGCAGGGCCCTTAGGCTACACCTTC. This gives the protein CASSSAGPLGYTF.

This clone was recorded a few times. The chain has TRBV7-2 and TRBJ1-5, with D maybe TRBD1 (6 bases). Germline assignment: CDR1 SGHTA and CDR2 FQGNSA. V lost 5 bases and J lost 7, with 18 bases in between. This CDR3 has 15 residues. This CDR3 reads CASSMGGAGDQPQHF. The DNA for the CDR3 is TGTGCCAGCAGCATGGGAGGGGCAGGGGACCAGCCCCAGCATTTT.

The chain links TRBV19 to TRBJ1-5; D is unresolved. The germline V gene has CDR1 LNHDA and CDR2 SQIVND (reference sequence). Trimming cost V 1 base and J 4 bases, with 8 bases left between them. This CDR3 is built from 14 residues. The DNA for the CDR3 is TGTGCCAGTAGTATAGCTATCTTTAATCAGCCCCAGCATTTT. This sequence encodes CASSIAIFNQPQHF.

This clone is a singleton in its sample. The chain recombines TRBV5-6 with TRBJ2-7; TRBD1 matches 7 bases. V shed 0 bases, J shed 12 bases, and the junction held 6 bases outside the gene matches. The V gene's germline CDR1 is SGHDT and CDR2 YYEEEE. The CDR3 covers 12 residues. The CDR3 DNA sequence: TGTGCCAGCAGCTTGGGACAGGGCCGGCGGTACTTC. Translated: CASSLGQGRRYF.